The TCR beta chain under discussion was sequenced for a study of siplizumab effects on memory and regulatory T cells. The germline gives CDR1 SGHRS, CDR2 YFSETQ. The CDR3 totals 15 residues. Trimming cost V 4 bases and J 0 bases; bases outside gene matches: 2. The study, taken as a whole, reports: Most alloreactive clones went unmapped to unstimulated subsets; only a minor fraction mapped. The authors did not confirm suppressive function in proliferating Tregs from siplizumab cultures.

Worth noting for this clone: Its antigen is not identified.

Using immunoSEQ multiplex PCR, the repertoire was profiled, and TCRdb retains in-frame clones only, with some absent. The top ten clones hold 0.095% of a sample with some 63,000 clones, roughly 97% of them seen once. J is TRBJ2-5 and V is TRBV5-1; 11 bases line up with TRBD2. The sequence came from a human donor in good health. Sequenced input: naive CD8+ T cells sorted from blood. This chain's CDR3 is CASSAGLADQETQYF. CDR3 nucleotides: TGCGCCAGCAGCGCGGGACTAGCGGACCAAGAGACCCAGTACTTC.